The text below deals with one TCR beta chain. Its specificity is not known. The study ran its PCR with 60 Vbeta and 13 Jbeta primers. The authors' processing: As a later analysis found, there were tens of millions of unique TCR beta chains, of which approximately 10 million were shared. Using immunoSEQ multiplex PCR, the repertoire was profiled, and TCRdb retains in-frame clones only, with some absent. V and J calls plus clone size are reproduced from that table; the DNA served to infer D and trimming. The sample includes tens of thousands of clones, approximately 70% of them seen just once. The CDR3 runs to 15 residues. Germline-derived CDR1 and CDR2 are LNHDA and SQIVND (reference sequence). Trimming removed 5 bases from V and 10 bases from J; junction bases left unmatched: 11. This sample was taken from a study of cytomegalovirus exposure and HLA in healthy donors. Across the whole study: An analysis done earlier identified fewer than 140 million unique TCR beta sequences from about 179 million T cells. Within the Caucasian-associated ancestry cluster were around 81% of the roughly 400 genotyped donors. Study results and limitations: A later analysis by the authors found several of the most significant clusters apparently linked to common viral pathogens.

The chain employs TRBV19 and TRBJ1-6, with 7 nucleotides matching TRBD1. Sequenced material: PBMCs. The clonotype originates from a man aged 40-50 years in good health and CMV-seropositive. In nucleotides, the CDR3 is TGTGCCAGTAGTCCCGACAGGGTTAACAGGTCACCCCTCCACTTT. Translation gives CASSPDRVNRSPLHF.